The clone carrying this T cell receptor beta chain was seen just once. The antigen is undetermined. The protocol was immunoSEQ multiplex PCR, while the TCRdb copy is restricted to in-frame clones and leaves out a portion. The sample records over 45,000 clones, around 85% being singletons. This specimen belongs to a study of OX40 agonist ivuxolimab in advanced cancers. About the study: The dose-escalation group included hepatocellular carcinoma, melanoma, renal cell carcinoma and head and neck cancer. Study-wide points: Clonal expansion among partial responders at 0.1-3.0 mg/kg ranked near the lowest.

Germline V gene sequence: CDR1 MNHEY, CDR2 SMNVEV (reference sequence). The CDR3 sequence is 16 residues long. The V end lost 4 bases, the J end lost 7 bases, and 19 bases lay between the germline ends. The sequence derives from an adult with an advanced solid tumor such as melanoma, head and neck, liver or kidney cancer. This sample comprised CD4+ or CD8+ T cells sorted from blood, obtained in a trial of the OX40 agonist ivuxolimab. V gene TRBV27 combines with J gene TRBJ1-4, with TRBD1 as a possible D gene (5 bases). The CDR3 DNA follows: TGTGCCAGCAGTTCGACCCGCATCAGGCAGGGTGAAAAACTGTTTTTT. As protein: CASSSTRIRQGEKLFF.